These T cell receptor beta chains were read from a single sample in a study of T cells after yellow fever vaccination. Each CDR3 protein gets one entry after TCRdb re-called the 5' RACE reads with MiXCR. The repertoire holds about 260,000 distinct CDR3 sequences, about an eighth seen once, with less than 0.55% in the top ten. The material sequenced was CD4+ T cells sorted from PBMCs, taken 45 days after the yellow fever booster vaccination. These receptors were collected from a man aged 25 to 40 who received the YFV17D yellow fever vaccine. CDR3s include the opening cysteine and the closing phenylalanine or tryptophan. D genes are given only for firm matches. Clone size appears in some rows only: once, few, many, or a class for an expanded clone.

clone_size,v_call,j_call,d_call,cdr3_aa,cdr3_nt
.,TRBV20-1,TRBJ1-5,.,CSVQGDRSRNQPQHF,TGCAGTGTGCAAGGGGACCGGTCTCGCAATCAGCCCCAGCATTTT
many,TRBV29-1,TRBJ2-3,.,CSVEESTDTQYF,TGCAGCGTTGAAGAGAGCACAGATACGCAGTATTTT
.,TRBV24-1,TRBJ2-3,.,CATSDSGTVTDTQYF,TGTGCCACCAGTGACAGCGGGACAGTCACAGATACGCAGTATTTT
few,TRBV5-1,TRBJ2-3,TRBD1,CAPQKAGEGQGVTSPTDTQYF,TGCGCCCCCCAGAAGGCGGGAGAAGGACAGGGGGTTACTAGCCCCACAGATACGCAGTATTTT
once,TRBV7-7,TRBJ2-5,TRBD2,CASSLDAGGETQYF,TGTGCCAGCAGCTTAGATGCGGGAGGAGAGACCCAGTACTTC
.,TRBV30,TRBJ2-7,.,CAWREWGLYTSYEQYF,TGTGCCTGGAGAGAATGGGGACTTTATACCTCCTACGAGCAGTACTTC
many,TRBV7-2,TRBJ1-2,.,CASSLVGYGYTF,TGTGCCAGCAGCTTAGTAGGCTATGGCTACACCTTC
few,TRBV10-3,TRBJ2-7,TRBD1,CAISANTGGPYEQYF,TGTGCCATCAGTGCTAATACAGGGGGTCCCTACGAGCAGTACTTC
.,TRBV28,TRBJ2-1,TRBD2,CASTSPASGRANEQFF,TGTGCCAGCACATCACCGGCTAGCGGGAGGGCCAATGAGCAGTTCTTC
few,TRBV11-1,TRBJ2-3,.,CASSPSRLVSLSTDTQYF,TGTGCCAGCAGCCCTTCCCGACTAGTCTCCCTTAGCACAGATACGCAGTATTTT
.,TRBV11-1,TRBJ2-7,TRBD2,CASSLGLGLAGGRYEQYF,TGTGCCAGCAGCTTAGGACTGGGACTAGCGGGAGGGAGGTACGAGCAGTACTTC
.,TRBV4-3,TRBJ2-6,.,CASSRDGSGANVLTF,TGCGCCAGCTCACGGGATGGCTCTGGGGCCAACGTCCTGACTTTC
few,TRBV5-1,TRBJ2-5,.,CASSVGLTYQETQYF,TGCGCCAGCAGCGTCGGACTAACGTACCAAGAGACCCAGTACTTC
few,TRBV5-1,TRBJ2-5,.,CASSLILYRQETQYF,TGCGCCAGCAGCTTGATTTTATACAGACAAGAGACCCAGTACTTC
few,TRBV20-1,TRBJ2-4,.,CSAAGAPPKNIQYF,TGCAGTGCAGCAGGGGCCCCTCCCAAAAACATTCAGTACTTC
few,TRBV27,TRBJ2-5,.,CASSPDSQYQETQYF,TGTGCCAGCAGTCCGGACTCGCAGTACCAAGAGACCCAGTACTTC
.,TRBV20-1,TRBJ2-7,TRBD2,CSAPLPSGRVGQYF,TGCAGTGCTCCCCTTCCTAGCGGGAGGGTCGGGCAGTACTTC
few,TRBV30,TRBJ2-7,TRBD2,CAWSVVLAGWIYEQYF,TGTGCCTGGAGTGTAGTACTAGCGGGATGGATCTACGAGCAGTACTTC
.,TRBV2,TRBJ1-5,.,CASSDTGPQHF,TGTGCCAGCAGTGATACGGGGCCCCAGCATTTT
few,TRBV6-1,TRBJ2-5,TRBD1,CASTRHKTGQIETQYF,TGTGCCAGCACCCGACATAAGACAGGGCAAATCGAGACCCAGTACTTC
.,TRBV3-1,TRBJ2-5,.,CASSHRAQETQYF,TGTGCCAGCAGCCACCGGGCTCAAGAGACCCAGTACTTC
few,TRBV7-6,TRBJ2-3,TRBD2,CASSLAPSGTTDTQYF,TGTGCCAGCAGCTTGGCCCCTAGCGGGACCACAGATACGCAGTATTTT
.,TRBV24-1,TRBJ2-1,TRBD2,CATSDPTGGGPYNEQFF,TGTGCCACCAGTGACCCCACGGGGGGAGGACCTTACAATGAGCAGTTCTTC
.,TRBV6-1,TRBJ2-5,.,CASSPPRRQETQYF,TGTGCCAGCAGTCCGCCTAGACGACAAGAGACCCAGTACTTC
few,TRBV7-6,TRBJ2-1,.,CASSLASRGLDEQFF,TGTGCCAGCAGCTTAGCGTCTCGGGGCTTGGATGAGCAGTTCTTC
.,TRBV29-1,TRBJ1-4,TRBD1,CSGWDRSTNEKLFF,TGCAGCGGATGGGACAGATCAACTAATGAAAAACTGTTTTTT
.,TRBV5-1,TRBJ2-7,.,CASSFITGGDSYEQYF,TGCGCCAGCAGCTTCATAACAGGGGGGGATTCCTACGAGCAGTACTTC
.,TRBV5-1,TRBJ2-7,TRBD2,CASRNLAGDYEQYF,TGCGCCAGCAGGAATCTAGCGGGAGACTACGAGCAGTACTTC
.,TRBV7-2,TRBJ2-1,.,CASSLAIVISEQFF,TGTGCCAGCAGCTTAGCGATCGTGATCAGTGAGCAGTTCTTC
.,TRBV7-9,TRBJ2-1,TRBD1,CASSLAQGADEQFF,TGTGCCAGCAGCTTAGCCCAGGGGGCCGATGAGCAGTTCTTC
many,TRBV29-1,TRBJ1-2,.,CSVGEVRYGYTF,TGCAGCGTTGGAGAAGTTCGCTATGGCTACACCTTC
many,TRBV12-3/TRBV12-4,TRBJ2-7,.,CASSVQGTYEQYF,TGTGCCAGCAGCGTGCAGGGTACCTACGAGCAGTACTTC
.,TRBV7-2,TRBJ2-1,.,CASSLVGDPRNEQFF,TGTGCCAGCAGCTTAGTGGGGGACCCTAGGAATGAGCAGTTCTTC
many,TRBV5-6,TRBJ2-5,.,CASSWGREETQYF,TGTGCCAGCAGCTGGGGCAGGGAAGAGACCCAGTACTTC
.,TRBV2,TRBJ2-3,.,CTSSLKGTDTQYF,TGTACCAGCAGCCTGAAGGGCACAGATACGCAGTATTTT
many,TRBV5-1,TRBJ2-3,TRBD1,CASSSDRARADTQYF,TGCGCCAGCAGCTCGGACAGGGCGAGGGCAGATACGCAGTATTTT
.,TRBV20-1,TRBJ2-5,TRBD1,CSARDPDRGGETQYF,TGCAGTGCTAGAGATCCGGACAGGGGAGGAGAGACCCAGTACTTC
few,TRBV29-1,TRBJ2-5,TRBD1,CSVLDRGETQYF,TGCAGCGTCCTGGACAGGGGAGAGACCCAGTACTTC
few,TRBV29-1,TRBJ2-5,.,CSVVRQLQETQYF,TGCAGCGTTGTGAGACAGCTCCAAGAGACCCAGTACTTC
.,TRBV5-1,TRBJ2-5,.,CASMRGYQETQYF,TGCGCCTCCATGCGAGGGTACCAAGAGACCCAGTACTTC
.,TRBV6-1,TRBJ2-1,.,CASRPTGTLLGPVFF,TGTGCCAGCAGACCCACCGGGACGCTCCTTGGACCGGTGTTCTTC
.,TRBV10-2,TRBJ2-2,.,CATSRTANTGELFF,TGCGCCACCTCCCGGACGGCGAACACCGGGGAGCTGTTTTTT
few,TRBV6-2/TRBV6-3,TRBJ2-5,.,CASSVLTSLETQYF,TGTGCCAGCAGTGTCCTGACTAGTCTTGAGACCCAGTACTTC
.,TRBV7-6,TRBJ2-1,.,CASSPSGPDTGSYNEQFF,TGTGCCAGCAGCCCCAGTGGACCCGACACGGGCTCCTACAATGAGCAGTTCTTC
many,TRBV28,TRBJ2-6,.,CASSFLAGGPGANVLTF,.
.,TRBV15,TRBJ2-2,.,CATSGSGAGELFF,TGTGCCACCAGCGGCTCGGGGGCCGGGGAGCTGTTTTTT
few,TRBV29-1,TRBJ2-1,.,CSVEDALVNEQFF,TGCAGCGTTGAAGATGCGCTAGTTAATGAGCAGTTCTTC
.,TRBV6-1,TRBJ2-2,.,CASNGRGWGELFF,TGTGCCAGCAATGGCAGGGGATGGGGGGAGCTGTTTTTT
few,TRBV7-2,TRBJ2-5,TRBD1,CASSLGRGKTQYF,TGTGCCAGCAGCTTAGGCAGGGGGAAGACCCAGTACTTC
.,TRBV5-4,TRBJ1-2,.,CASSLFSSYSSGYGYTF,TGTGCCAGCAGCTTGTTCAGTTCGTACTCATCCGGTTATGGCTACACCTTC
.,TRBV5-6,TRBJ2-3,.,CASSLGAHTDTQYF,TGTGCCAGCAGCTTGGGAGCACACACAGATACGCAGTATTTT
.,TRBV2,TRBJ2-3,.,CASAAGGGTQYF,TGTGCCAGCGCGGCCGGAGGAGGTACGCAGTATTTT